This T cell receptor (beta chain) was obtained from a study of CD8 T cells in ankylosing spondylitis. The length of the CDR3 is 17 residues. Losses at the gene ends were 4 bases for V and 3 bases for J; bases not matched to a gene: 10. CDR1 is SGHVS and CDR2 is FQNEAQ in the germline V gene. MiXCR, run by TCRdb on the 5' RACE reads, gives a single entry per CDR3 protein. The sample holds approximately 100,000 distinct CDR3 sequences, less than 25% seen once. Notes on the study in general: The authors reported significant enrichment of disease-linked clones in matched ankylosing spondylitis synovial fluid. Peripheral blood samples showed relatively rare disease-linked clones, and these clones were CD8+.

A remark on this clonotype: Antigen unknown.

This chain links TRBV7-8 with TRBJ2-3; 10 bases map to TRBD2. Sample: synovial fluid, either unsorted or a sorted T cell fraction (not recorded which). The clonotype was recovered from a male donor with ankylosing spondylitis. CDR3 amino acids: CASSSLSSGRNTDTQYF. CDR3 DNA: TGTGCCAGCAGCTCCCTTTCTAGCGGGAGAAATACAGATACGCAGTATTTT.